This T cell receptor (beta chain) was recorded in a study of identical twins. Study-level points and caveats: Conclusions rested on cross-sectional statistics rather than following the same donors.

The CDR3 has 16 amino acids. Trimming took 3 bases from V and 4 from J, leaving 18 bases between them. Germline V gene sequence: CDR1 MDHEN, CDR2 SYDVKM. TCRdb redid the calling of the 5' RACE reads with MiXCR, one entry per CDR3 protein. The sample gives about 520,000 distinct CDR3 sequences, around 20% of which show up once; 0.75% to 0.95% is in the top ten. The table lists this clonotype with a few counts. What it binds is unknown. The sample was also linked to a second study, of T cells expressing NK-cell markers. As that study records: HCMV specificity was not established for the expanded NKG2C+ T cell clones.

J is TRBJ1-1 and V is TRBV28, with no clear D. Material: CD4+ T cells sorted from blood. This sequence originates from a woman between 18 and 30 years old in good health. CDR3 DNA sequence: TGTGCCAGCAGTTTGGGCCAAGCAAGGGTTACCACTGAAGCTTTCTTT. Translating gives CASSLGQARVTTEAFF.